One sample yielded the 9 T cell receptor beta chains listed below, sequenced in a study of regulatory T cells in long-lasting Graves disease. Combining iRepertoire HTBI primers with Arm-PCR of CDR3 regions, the authors built TCR beta libraries. One entry per CDR3 protein results from TCRdb running MiXCR on the multiplex PCR reads. The repertoire holds 350,000 to 500,000 distinct CDR3 sequences, with about 17% as singletons. Documented time point: newly diagnosed GD, antithyroid drugs for less than 3 months. Generation of the TCR library employed RNA extracted from PBMCs. The same data also went into a second study, on T cells in Graves' hyperthyroidism and ophthalmopathy.

This specimen consisted of peripheral blood mononuclear cells (PBMCs), obtained at new diagnosis, from a patient treated with antithyroid drugs. The origin of the receptors is a woman in her late teens or twenties with Graves disease.

Note on this clonotype: A much larger clone differs from this one at a single base, so this may be a read error. V is TRBV28 and J is TRBJ1-1, with a weak D call TRBD1 (5 bases). V was clipped by 5 bases and J by 1 base, with 11 bases between them. Germline V gene sequence: CDR1 MDHEN, CDR2 SYDVKM. The CDR3 covers 14 residues. The chain's CDR3 is CASSDRQGNTEAFF. The CDR3 nucleotides read TGTGCCAGCAGTGATCGGCAGGGGAACACTGAAGCTTTCTTT.

This clonotype was observed at least ten times. The V gene is TRBV2, the J gene TRBJ2-7; possible D gene TRBD1, 6 bases. Per the germline V gene, CDR1 is SNHLY and CDR2 is FYNNEI. The CDR3 spans 13 residues. The V gene lost 6 bases and the J gene lost 5 bases, with 14 bases spanning the gap. The CDR3 is CASRGQGNHEQYF. The CDR3 DNA reads TGTGCCAGCAGGGGCCAGGGGAACCACGAGCAGTACTTC.

This sequence joins TRBV2 and TRBJ2-3; 8 nucleotides match TRBD2. The CDR3 length is 16 residues. The germline CDR1 and CDR2 sequences are SNHLY and FYNNEI. After removal of 5 bases from V and 3 bases from J, the junction contained 10 bases not matched to a gene. The chain's CDR3 is CASSSQSGSGTDTQYF. CDR3 nucleotide sequence: TGTGCCAGCAGTTCCCAAAGCGGGAGCGGAACAGATACGCAGTATTTT.

This clonotype was seen a few times. The CDR3 nucleotides are TGTGCCAGCAGTTTATTGGGGGGCAGGTCTGAAGCTTTCTTT. Amino acids: CASSLLGGRSEAFF. The chain joins TRBV27 to TRBJ1-1; D is perhaps TRBD1 (6 bases). CDR1 is MNHEY, CDR2 SMNVEV, per germline (reference sequence). Between the trimmed V and J ends, which lost 1 base and 6 bases, there was a span of 12 bases. The CDR3 loop spans 14 amino acids.

This clonotype was detected a few times. It differs at one base from a far larger clone, so likely a read error. The chain joins TRBV27 to TRBJ2-1; D is possibly TRBD1 (6 bases). Germline CDR1 reads MNHEY; CDR2 reads SMNVEV (reference sequence). CDR3 length: 15 residues. V gave up 2 bases and J gave up 10 bases, with 18 bases separating them. The CDR3 coding sequence is TGTGCCAGCAGTTTACAGGGGATGCGTTCCTACGAGCAGTTCTTC. The encoded protein is CASSLQGMRSYEQFF.

The V and J genes are TRBV12-3 or TRBV12-4 and TRBJ2-1, with 9 bases matching TRBD2. The trim removed 3 bases at V and 2 bases at J, leaving 2 bases unmatched. The CDR3 is 15 amino acids. This chain's CDR3 is CASSFRTSAYNEQFF. In DNA, the CDR3 is TGTGCCAGCAGTTTTAGGACTAGCGCCTACAATGAGCAGTTCTTC.

This clonotype was counted many times. V gene TRBV24-1 combines with J gene TRBJ2-1; a weak D match, TRBD2 (6 bases). Trimming removed 4 bases at V and 1 base at J, with 13 bases between. The V gene's germline CDR1 is KGHDR and CDR2 SFDVKD. This CDR3 is built from 16 residues. The CDR3 DNA reads as TGTGCCACCAGTGACCGCAGCGGGCTATCCTACAATGAGCAGTTCTTC. Amino acid sequence: CATSDRSGLSYNEQFF.

The table lists this clonotype with many counts. V and J are TRBV5-5 and TRBJ2-5; 11 bases line up with TRBD2. V shed 3 bases and J 3 bases; nucleotides not matched to a gene: 1. The germline gives CDR1 SGHKS, CDR2 YYEKEE (reference sequence). CDR3 length: 14 residues. The CDR3 loop is CASSSGLAEETQYF. The CDR3 nucleotides are TGTGCCAGCAGCTCGGGACTAGCGGAAGAGACCCAGTACTTC.

This clonotype was seen at least ten times. The chain carries TRBV12-3 or TRBV12-4 and TRBJ2-7; D is ambiguous. The CDR3 length is 14 residues. With 5 bases removed from V and 2 bases from J, the gap between germline ends came to 13 bases. The CDR3 region is CASSPQDAPYEQYF. CDR3 coding DNA: TGTGCCAGCAGTCCTCAGGACGCGCCCTACGAGCAGTACTTC.